Listed below are T cell receptor beta chains from one sample, sequenced in a study of beta chain features in type 1 diabetes. The protocol was immunoSEQ multiplex PCR, while the TCRdb copy is restricted to in-frame clones and leaves out a portion. Of about 16,000 clones in the sample, approximately 55% were seen once. The sample comprised stem cell memory CD4+ T cells from blood. Source of these receptors: a young woman in good health. CDR3s include the opening cysteine and the closing phenylalanine or tryptophan. The D gene is left open where the match is weak. Expanded clones are given a class, and other clones once, few, many or no size at all.

TRBV10-3	-	-	TRBJ1-2	TGTGCCATCAGTGAGTCGAATAACAGGGCGATCCATGGCTACACCTTC	CAISESNNRAIHGYTF
TRBV6-1	-	TRBD1	TRBJ1-1	TGTGCCAGCAGTGAATACCCAGGGGGAGTCGCTGAAGCTTTCTTT	CASSEYPGGVAEAFF
TRBV27	-	-	TRBJ2-6	TGTGCCAGCAGGAGACAGTCGACCTACTCTGGGGCCAACGTCCTGACTTTC	CASRRQSTYSGANVLTF
TRBV12-5	-	TRBD1	TRBJ2-7	TGTGCTAGTGGTTTGGTACTGGGACAGGGGGCTGGGGAGCAGTACTTC	CASGLVLGQGAGEQYF
TRBV5-4	-	TRBD1	TRBJ2-7	TGTGCCAGCAGCTTGGCGGGGACAGGGGCCTACGAGCAGTACTTC	CASSLAGTGAYEQYF
TRBV18	-	-	TRBJ2-3	TGTGCCAGCTCACCGTGGACACCTAGCACAGATACGCAGTATTTT	CASSPWTPSTDTQYF
TRBV5-5	few	TRBD1	TRBJ2-7	TGTGCCAGCAGCTTGTCCACAGGGGGTCTCGGCGAGCAGTACTTC	CASSLSTGGLGEQYF
TRBV7-8	-	-	TRBJ2-7	TGTGCCAGCAGCTCCCGAGCAACAGGATCGAAAATCTACGAGCAGTACTTC	CASSSRATGSKIYEQYF
TRBV19	-	TRBD2	TRBJ2-3	TGTGCCAGTACCCTTAGCGGGAGGGCCACAGATACGCAGTATTTT	CASTLSGRATDTQYF
TRBV5-4	-	TRBD2	TRBJ2-6	TGTGCCAGCAGCTCCTTAGCGGGGGGACTCTCTGGGGCCAACGTCCTGACTTTC	CASSSLAGGLSGANVLTF
TRBV18	once	-	TRBJ2-5	TGTGCCAGCTCACCTACTCGATCGGGTTGGCAAGAGACCCAGTACTTC	CASSPTRSGWQETQYF
TRBV11-3	-	-	TRBJ2-6	TGTGCCAGCACGTCTGGGGCCAACGTCCTGACTTTC	CASTSGANVLTF
TRBV7-2	-	TRBD2	TRBJ2-1	TGTGCCAGCAGCTTTTTACCGGGACTAGCAGAGTATGAGCAGTTCTTC	CASSFLPGLAEYEQFF
TRBV30	-	-	TRBJ1-5	TGTGCCTGGAGCGCCCGAGCTGGACAGTGGTTAAATCAGCCCCAGCATTTT	CAWSARAGQWLNQPQHF
TRBV6-5	-	-	TRBJ1-2	TGTGCCAGCAGTTTTACACTAAACTATGGCTACACCTTC	CASSFTLNYGYTF
TRBV2	-	-	TRBJ1-5	TGTGCCAGCAGTGACCCTTATCAGCCCCAGCATTTT	CASSDPYQPQHF
TRBV30	-	-	TRBJ1-1	TGTGCCTGGAGTGTAAAACTGGACACTGAAGCTTTCTTT	CAWSVKLDTEAFF
TRBV5-1	few	TRBD2	TRBJ2-1	TGCGCCAGCAGCTTGGGTAGCGGGAGTTCTCGCAATGAGCAGTTCTTC	CASSLGSGSSRNEQFF
TRBV5-1	once	TRBD2	TRBJ2-1	TGCGCCAGCAGCTTTACTAGCGGGAGTTACAATGAGCAGTTCTTC	CASSFTSGSYNEQFF
TRBV5-1	-	TRBD1	TRBJ1-2	TGCGCCAGCAGGACAGGGGATAACTATGGCTACACCTTC	CASRTGDNYGYTF
TRBV15	-	-	TRBJ1-1	TGTGCCACCAGCAGAGGCCCCAGGAACACTGAAGCTTTCTTT	CATSRGPRNTEAFF
TRBV5-1	-	-	TRBJ1-1	TGCGCCAGCAGCTTGGAACAGGGCGGTCGAATCGGTGAAGCTTTCTTT	CASSLEQGGRIGEAFF
TRBV19	few	-	TRBJ1-1	TGTGCCAGTACCAGCGACAGGCTGTACACTGAAGCTTTCTTT	CASTSDRLYTEAFF
TRBV6-1	few	TRBD2	TRBJ2-7	TGTGCCAGCGGATTAGCGGGTGGGGTTTACGAGCAGTACTTC	CASGLAGGVYEQYF
TRBV2	once	TRBD1	TRBJ2-1	TGTGCCAGCGGGACGGACAGGGGGAGGTTTAATGAGCAGTTCTTC	CASGTDRGRFNEQFF
TRBV2	-	-	TRBJ2-1	TGTGCCAGCAGTCCCGTAGGGGGCTCCTACAATGAGCAGTTCTTC	CASSPVGGSYNEQFF
TRBV7-9	-	-	TRBJ2-3	TGTGCCAGCAGGGATTCTATCCCATTGCGGCAGGGCGGCACAGATACGCAGTATTTT	CASRDSIPLRQGGTDTQYF
TRBV7-7	-	TRBD1	TRBJ2-3	TGTGCTAGCAGTCACGACAGGGAGGATACGCAGTATTTT	CASSHDREDTQYF
TRBV6-1	few	TRBD2	TRBJ2-3	TGTGCCAGCAGTGAAAAGGTTGTGGCGGGAGGATCAGATACGCAGTATTTT	CASSEKVVAGGSDTQYF
TRBV5-6	once	-	TRBJ1-3	TGTGCCAGCAGTAATGCCCGAGTTGCGGGAAACACCATATATTTT	CASSNARVAGNTIYF
TRBV19	-	-	TRBJ1-5	TGTGCCAGTACCATGGGAGGAAAGAACAATCAGCCCCAGCATTTT	CASTMGGKNNQPQHF
TRBV28	-	-	TRBJ2-1	TGTGCCAGCAGTTCGACTTCATCCACCTACAATGAGCAGTTCTTC	CASSSTSSTYNEQFF
TRBV15	few	-	TRBJ2-3	TGTGCCACCAGCAGAGTTTTAGCTAGCACAGATACGCAGTATTTT	CATSRVLASTDTQYF
TRBV6-6	few	-	TRBJ1-5	TGTGCCAGCAGTCGCGGGGATAGCAATCAGCCCCAGCATTTT	CASSRGDSNQPQHF
TRBV27	-	-	TRBJ2-5	TGTGCCAGCAGTTTTCGGGGGATCCAGACCCAGTACTTC	CASSFRGIQTQYF
TRBV6-1	-	-	TRBJ1-1	TGTGCCAGCATGGAGGCAGTGAACACTGAAGCTTTCTTT	CASMEAVNTEAFF
TRBV18	-	TRBD2	TRBJ2-7	TGTGCCAGCTCACCACGGGGCGGGAGCTCCTACGAGCAGTACTTC	CASSPRGGSSYEQYF
TRBV9	once	-	TRBJ2-2	TGTGCCAGCAGCGTAGGATTCCAGACTAGTATCGTCGGGGAGCTGTTTTTT	CASSVGFQTSIVGELFF
TRBV7-9	-	TRBD2	TRBJ2-1	TGTGCCAGCAGCTTATTCGCTAGCGGGGGGGCCCGGTACCCCAATGAGCAGTTCTTC	CASSLFASGGARYPNEQFF
TRBV6-1	few	TRBD1	TRBJ2-7	TGTGCCAGCAGTAGACCGGGACAGGGCTACGAGCAGTACTTC	CASSRPGQGYEQYF
TRBV10-2	-	-	TRBJ2-7	TGCGCCAGCAGAGACAGGTCCTCCTACGAGCAGTACTTC	CASRDRSSYEQYF
TRBV5-1	few	TRBD2	TRBJ2-5	TGCGCCAGCAGCTACATAGCGGGAGATAGGAAGACCCAGTACTTC	CASSYIAGDRKTQYF
TRBV5-4	-	-	TRBJ2-7	TGTGCCAGCAGCTTGTTCCGCGAGCAGTACTTC	CASSLFREQYF
TRBV12-5	-	-	TRBJ1-6	TGTGCTAGTGTCCATGATCTATATAATTCACCCCTCCACTTT	CASVHDLYNSPLHF
TRBV6-1	-	-	TRBJ1-5	TGTGCCAGCAGTGTAGGGACACGTAGCAATCAGCCCCAGCATTTT	CASSVGTRSNQPQHF
TRBV28	few	-	TRBJ1-1	TGTGCCAGCAGTTTCCCCAGGGGGAACACTGAAGCTTTCTTT	CASSFPRGNTEAFF
TRBV27	-	-	TRBJ1-2	TGTGCCAGCAGTTACCTAGGTTCAACTAACTATGGCTACACCTTC	CASSYLGSTNYGYTF